The T cell receptor beta chain under discussion was sequenced for a study of blood T cell repertoires in COVID-19. In the study overall: The origin of the acute and convalescent COVID-19 samples was the United States, Italy and Spain. The cDNA or gDNA used as material had been derived from T cells, B-cell-depleted T cells, or PBMCs.

Original methodology: Using reference gene primer amplification, nucleated cell counts were estimated. Some clones are missing from TCRdb's copy, which holds only in-frame ones; the method was immunoSEQ multiplex PCR. The V and J calls and clone size were taken over from that table, and D and trimming were inferred from the DNA. The table lists approximately 350,000 clones, about 90% of them singletons. This CDR3 is built from 12 residues. V lost 6 bases and J 3 bases, leaving 8 bases between the germline ends. From germline, CDR1 is SGHNT and CDR2 YENEEA. Sample: peripheral blood. This clonotype was obtained from a woman younger than 35 who had recovered from COVID-19. V usage is TRBV11-3 and J usage is TRBJ2-5; D not resolved. The CDR3 DNA follows: TGTGCCAGCAGTATCGCGAAAGAGACCCAGTACTTC. Its protein is CASSIAKETQYF.